The rows below give T cell receptor beta chains drawn from one sample of a study of OX40 agonist ivuxolimab in advanced cancers. Assay used: immunoSEQ multiplex PCR; TCRdb lists only in-frame clones, some missing. The data show fewer than 90,000 clones, with 75% to 90% seen just once and more than 0.3% held by the top ten. The specimen comprised CD4+ or CD8+ T cells sorted from blood, sampled in a trial of the OX40 agonist ivuxolimab. These receptors were obtained from an adult with an advanced solid tumor such as melanoma, head and neck, liver or kidney cancer. Both conserved end residues are trimmed from each CDR3. Each record gives: V gene, J gene, CDR3 protein.

TRBV7-9	TRBJ1-2	ASSSQVPNRGYGYT
TRBV5-1	NA	ASTRDGSYEQY
TRBV5-6	TRBJ1-4	ASSRWQVNEKLF
TRBV7-2	TRBJ2-7	ASSASSGASYEQY
TRBV11-3	TRBJ2-5	ASSLGDRVETQY
TRBV6-5	TRBJ1-1	ASSSAGQWNTEAF
TRBV12-5	TRBJ2-1	ASGLKFRGLASSYNEQF
TRBV27	TRBJ2-6	ASSFVGTGATSGANVLT
TRBV5-8	TRBJ2-1	ASSRGDRGYNEQF
TRBV18	TRBJ2-2	ASSPVLAGVQNTGELF
TRBV19	TRBJ1-1	ASSGRQGLHTEAF